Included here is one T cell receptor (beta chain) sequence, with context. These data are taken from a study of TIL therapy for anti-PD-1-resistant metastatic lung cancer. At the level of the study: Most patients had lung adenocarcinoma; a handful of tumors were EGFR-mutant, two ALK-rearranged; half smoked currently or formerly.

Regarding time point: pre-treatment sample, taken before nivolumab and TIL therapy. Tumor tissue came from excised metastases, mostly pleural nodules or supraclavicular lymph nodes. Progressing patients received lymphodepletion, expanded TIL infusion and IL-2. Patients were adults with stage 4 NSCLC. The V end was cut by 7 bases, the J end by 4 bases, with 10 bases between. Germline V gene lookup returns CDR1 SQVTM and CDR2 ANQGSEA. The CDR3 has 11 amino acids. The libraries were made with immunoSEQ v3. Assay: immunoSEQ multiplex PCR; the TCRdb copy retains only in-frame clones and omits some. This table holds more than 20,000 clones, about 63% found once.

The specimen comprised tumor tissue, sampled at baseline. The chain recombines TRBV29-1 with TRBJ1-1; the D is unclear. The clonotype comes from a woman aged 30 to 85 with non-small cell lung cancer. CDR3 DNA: TGCAGCGGTAGGGTTGGCACTGAAGCTTTCTTT. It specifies CSGRVGTEAFF.